Presented here are 28 T cell receptor beta chains from one specimen sequenced in a study of blood T cell repertoires in COVID-19. Sequenced by immunoSEQ multiplex PCR; TCRdb stores in-frame clones only, minus some. The table has fewer than 250,000 clones, less than 90% seen once. The sample consisted of peripheral blood. The receptors were sampled from a man between 40 and 49 years old with acute or convalescent COVID-19.

This clone came up once. The chain is built from TRBV11-2 and TRBJ1-4; 10 nucleotides match TRBD1. V trimming: 2 bases; J trimming: 3 bases; junction bases outside the gene matches: 12. Germline CDR1 and CDR2: SGHAT and FQNNGV. The CDR3 runs to 19 residues. In nucleotides, the CDR3 is TGTGCCAGCAGCTTAACCCATCAAGACAGGGGGCGGGCTAATGAAAAACTGTTTTTT. The encoded protein is CASSLTHQDRGRANEKLFF.

This clone was picked up a small number of times. The chain combines TRBV28 with TRBJ2-7; 11 nucleotides agree with TRBD1. Germline trimming cut 4 bases from V and 6 bases from J; bases unmatched to any gene: 8. CDR1 and CDR2 (germline): MDHEN, SYDVKM. CDR3 size: 15 residues. The CDR3 loop reads CASSSGQGALSEQYF. CDR3 coding DNA: TGTGCCAGCAGTTCCGGACAGGGGGCGCTTAGCGAGCAGTACTTC.

The chain has TRBV5-1 and TRBJ2-3; 8 bases align to TRBD2. CDR1 is SGHRS, CDR2 YFSETQ, per germline. The CDR3 sequence is 15 residues long. The V and J ends lost 1 base and 3 bases, in that order; junction bases with no gene match: 4. CDR3 bases: TGCGCCAGCAGCTTGCTCGGGAGGGGGACAGATACGCAGTATTTT. It is translated as CASSLLGRGTDTQYF.

J is TRBJ1-2 and V is TRBV5-5, with TRBD1 identical over 10 bases. The CDR3 is 15 residues long. Germline CDR1 SGHKS, CDR2 YYEKEE (reference sequence). Trimming at V came to 0 bases and at J to 8 bases, leaving 7 bases not matched to a gene. In nucleotides, the CDR3 is TGTGCCAGCAGCTTGGCTGACAGGGGGCTCGGAGGCTACACCTTC. Its translation: CASSLADRGLGGYTF.

V gene TRBV7-3 combines with J gene TRBJ1-1, with 7 bases that match TRBD1. CDR3 length: 14 amino acids. V was clipped by 3 bases and J by 4 bases; unmatched bases: 5. Germline CDR1 is SGHTA and CDR2 is FQGTGA. CDR3 loop: CASSFHRGGTEAFF. The CDR3 DNA follows: TGTGCCAGCAGCTTTCACAGGGGAGGCACTGAAGCTTTCTTT.

V gene TRBV4-2 combines with J gene TRBJ2-3; 13 nucleotides align to TRBD2. Germline CDR1 and CDR2: LGHNA and YNFKEQ. V was pared by 0 bases and J by 1 base, with 1 base of the junction left unmatched. The CDR3 is made up of 17 amino acids. Here the CDR3 reads CASSQEGLAGGTDTQYF. In DNA, the CDR3 is TGTGCCAGCAGCCAAGAAGGACTAGCGGGGGGCACAGATACGCAGTATTTT.

The chain employs TRBV5-1 and TRBJ2-5; the match to TRBD1 covers 10 bases. V shed 2 bases and J 5 bases; nucleotides not matched to a gene: 9. This CDR3 is built from 16 residues. CDR1 and CDR2 from the germline V gene are SGHRS and YFSETQ. CDR3 nucleotide sequence: TGCGCCAGCAGCTTATACGGACAGGGGGAGGTTGAGACCCAGTACTTC. It encodes CASSLYGQGEVETQYF.

This sequence joins TRBV5-4 and TRBJ1-2; 10 positions agree with TRBD1. The CDR3 has 13 residues. The ends lost 4 bases at V and 4 bases at J; junction bases unmatched: 1. The germline V gene encodes CDR1 SGHNT and CDR2 YYREEE (reference sequence). The CDR3 loop reads CASSRDRGYGYTF. Here the CDR3 DNA reads TGTGCCAGCAGCCGGGACAGGGGCTATGGCTACACCTTC.

The rearrangement uses TRBV27 and TRBJ2-7; 9 bases are shared with TRBD1. Germline V CDR1 and CDR2: MNHEY, SMNVEV (reference sequence). The CDR3 is 16 residues long. V lost 6 bases, J lost 2 bases, and 11 bases stayed unmatched. CDR3 DNA sequence: TGTGCCAGCAGCACTTCACCGGGACAGGGAACCTACGAGCAGTACTTC. Translating gives CASSTSPGQGTYEQYF.

The chain employs TRBV6-5 and TRBJ2-4; D gene ambiguous. Germline V CDR1 and CDR2: MNHEY, SVGAGI. V lost 2 bases, J lost 3 bases, and 11 bases lay in between. The CDR3 consists of 15 residues. CDR3 loop: CASSYRSSVKNIQYF. The DNA for the CDR3 is TGTGCCAGCAGTTACCGGAGCTCGGTCAAAAACATTCAGTACTTC.

This chain uses TRBV5-1 with TRBJ2-2; 7 positions agree with TRBD1. Germline V gene lookup returns CDR1 SGHRS and CDR2 YFSETQ. V dropped 7 bases and J dropped 6; count of bases not matched to a gene: 12. This CDR3 has 15 residues. The CDR3 DNA reads TGCGCCAGCCTAAAGACAGGGAATGTAGCCGGGGAGCTGTTTTTT. Translated, it gives CASLKTGNVAGELFF.

In DNA form, the CDR3 reads TGCGCCAGCAGTCAGGGGCAGTATAATTCACCCCTCCACTTT. Residues: CASSQGQYNSPLHF. The V gene is TRBV23-1, the J gene TRBJ1-6, with D tentatively TRBD1 (5 bases). TRBV23-1 is classed as an ORF, of uncertain function. This CDR3 comprises 14 residues. Trimming cost V 3 bases and J 4 bases, with 7 bases left between them.

The chain carries TRBV7-9 and TRBJ2-3, with a possible D match to TRBD2 (5 bases). Germline V gives CDR1 SEHNR, CDR2 FQNEAQ (reference sequence). With 5 bases removed from V and 2 bases from J, the gap between germline ends came to 11 bases. This CDR3 has 14 amino acids. The CDR3 sequence is CASSRRTDTDTQYF. CDR3 in DNA: TGTGCCAGCAGCCGTCGGACTGACACAGATACGCAGTATTTT.

This rearrangement joins TRBV5-1 to TRBJ1-6, with a weak D call TRBD1 (5 bases). The CDR3 totals 14 residues. Germline CDR1 is SGHRS and CDR2 is YFSETQ. The ends were cut back, 0 bases at V and 9 bases at J, with 10 bases in the middle. The CDR3 loop reads CASSLEGGTSPLHF. DNA of the CDR3: TGCGCCAGCAGCTTGGAGGGAGGGACTTCACCCCTCCACTTT.

The chain links TRBV7-2 to TRBJ2-3; 7 positions agree with TRBD2. The V gene's germline CDR1 is SGHTA and CDR2 FQGNSA. The CDR3 has 16 residues. Trimming removed 1 base from V and 4 bases from J; junction bases left unmatched: 8. CDR3 region: CASSLVMGGLADTQYF. As DNA, the CDR3 is TGTGCCAGCAGCTTAGTTATGGGGGGGTTGGCAGATACGCAGTATTTT.

The chain couples TRBV5-1 to TRBJ1-4; D not resolved. This CDR3 spans 13 amino acids. Trimming pared 2 bases from V and 8 bases from J, leaving 10 bases between. Germline loops: CDR1 SGHRS, CDR2 YFSETQ. CDR3 region: CASSFGGYEKLFF. The CDR3 DNA follows: TGCGCCAGCAGCTTTGGAGGTTACGAAAAACTGTTTTTT.

This clone came up once. The chain is built from TRBV27 and TRBJ1-3; D remains ambiguous. V was shortened by 0 bases and J by 4 bases, with 10 bases between the two germline ends. Germline CDR1 reads MNHEY; CDR2 reads SMNVEV (reference sequence). The CDR3 runs 15 residues. The CDR3 region is CASSLSISSGNTIYF. For the CDR3, the DNA is TGTGCCAGCAGTTTATCGATCTCGAGCGGAAACACCATATATTTT.

Regarding this clone: The same CDR3 also results from other DNA sequences found in this sample. The chain employs TRBV5-8 and TRBJ2-1, with 13 nucleotides matching TRBD2. Germline-derived CDR1 and CDR2 are SGHTS and YDEGEE. Trimming cost V 4 bases and J 6 bases; bases outside gene matches: 4. This CDR3 has 15 amino acids. CDR3 loop: CASSLTSGRANEQFF. CDR3 nucleotides: TGTGCCAGCAGCCTTACTAGCGGGAGGGCCAATGAGCAGTTCTTC.

The V gene is TRBV27, the J gene TRBJ2-5; a weak D match, TRBD2 (7 bases). V was clipped by 4 bases and J by 6 bases, with 27 bases between them. The germline gives CDR1 MNHEY, CDR2 SMNVEV (reference sequence). The CDR3 is made up of 18 amino acids. The CDR3 sequence: CASSWLGGRGALRKTQYF. CDR3 nucleotide sequence: TGTGCCAGCAGTTGGCTGGGGGGGCGGGGTGCTCTTAGAAAGACCCAGTACTTC.

J is TRBJ1-4 and V is TRBV2; 8 positions match TRBD1. With V trimmed by 6 bases and J by 8 bases, 5 bases remained unmatched. Germline values: CDR1 SNHLY, CDR2 FYNNEI. The CDR3 totals 13 residues. The CDR3 DNA sequence: TGTGCCAGCAGGGGACAGGTAGAGGAAAAACTGTTTTTT. Protein sequence: CASRGQVEEKLFF.

J is TRBJ2-5 and V is TRBV27, with a weak D call TRBD2 (7 bases). This CDR3 comprises 14 residues. The germline V gene encodes CDR1 MNHEY and CDR2 SMNVEV (reference sequence). V lost 2 bases, J lost 4 bases, and 11 bases lay in between. CDR3 region: CASSLAGAGETQYF. The CDR3 region has the DNA TGTGCCAGCAGTTTAGCGGGGGCCGGAGAGACCCAGTACTTC.

This clone was seen a few times. The chain combines TRBV4-1 with TRBJ1-1, with a possible D match to TRBD1 (6 bases). Trimming cost V 2 bases and J 7 bases, with 20 bases left between them. CDR1 is MGHRA, CDR2 YSYEKL, per germline. CDR3 size: 16 residues. The DNA for the CDR3 is TGCGCCAGCAGCCAATTTGGGGGGGGACACAGATTTGAAGCTTTCTTT. It is translated as CASSQFGGGHRFEAFF.

This clone was seen a few times. The chain uses TRBV28 and TRBJ2-5; 15 bases agree with TRBD2. Germline loops: CDR1 MDHEN, CDR2 SYDVKM. The V segment lost 3 bases and the J segment 4 bases; nucleotides outside the gene matches: 9. There are 18 residues in the CDR3. The CDR3 DNA sequence: TGTGCCAGCAGTTTTGGACTAGCGGGAGGGCCGTTCGGAGAGACCCAGTACTTC. This encodes CASSFGLAGGPFGETQYF.

CDR3 sequence (DNA): TGCGCCAGCAGGCCGGACAGGGCGCGATACTACGAGCAGTACTTC. Residues: CASRPDRARYYEQYF. The chain couples TRBV5-1 to TRBJ2-7; 8 bases fit TRBD1. J gave up 3 bases and V 5 bases, and 10 bases lay outside the gene matches. Germline loops: CDR1 SGHRS, CDR2 YFSETQ. The CDR3 is 15 amino acids.

CDR3 nucleotides: TGTGCCAGCAGCCCCCCCAGCAGGGGCACAGATACGCAGTATTTT. Translated, it gives CASSPPSRGTDTQYF. The genes are TRBV7-6 and TRBJ2-3, with a possible D match to TRBD1 (5 bases). The V end lost 5 bases, the J end lost 1 base, and 13 bases lay between the germline ends. CDR1 and CDR2 from the germline V gene are SGHVS and FNYEAQ. The CDR3 spans 15 residues.

For the CDR3, the DNA is TGTGCCAGCAGCCCCGGGCGGGGGCCCATTAGATTGACCCAGTACTTC. This translates into CASSPGRGPIRLTQYF. V is TRBV11-2 and J is TRBJ2-5; maybe TRBD2 (7 bases). The CDR3 consists of 16 residues. Germline values: CDR1 SGHAT, CDR2 FQNNGV. Trimming removed 5 bases at V and 7 bases at J, with 23 bases between.

The rearrangement uses TRBV6-5 and TRBJ2-7; maybe TRBD1 (5 bases). Trimming cost V 4 bases and J 0 bases, with 10 bases left between them. This CDR3 has 14 amino acids. Germline-derived CDR1 and CDR2 are MNHEY and SVGAGI. The CDR3: CASSSDRISYEQYF. The CDR3 DNA sequence: TGTGCCAGCAGTTCAGACAGAATCTCCTACGAGCAGTACTTC.

This clone was recorded once. The chain is built from TRBV5-4 and TRBJ1-1; the match to TRBD1 covers 12 bases. The CDR3 is 16 amino acids. The ends lost 4 bases at V and 4 bases at J; junction bases unmatched: 8. Per the germline V gene, CDR1 is SGHNT and CDR2 is YYREEE (reference sequence). CDR3 loop: CASSTGQGARGTEAFF. The CDR3, as DNA: TGTGCCAGCAGCACGGGACAGGGGGCGCGGGGCACTGAAGCTTTCTTT.